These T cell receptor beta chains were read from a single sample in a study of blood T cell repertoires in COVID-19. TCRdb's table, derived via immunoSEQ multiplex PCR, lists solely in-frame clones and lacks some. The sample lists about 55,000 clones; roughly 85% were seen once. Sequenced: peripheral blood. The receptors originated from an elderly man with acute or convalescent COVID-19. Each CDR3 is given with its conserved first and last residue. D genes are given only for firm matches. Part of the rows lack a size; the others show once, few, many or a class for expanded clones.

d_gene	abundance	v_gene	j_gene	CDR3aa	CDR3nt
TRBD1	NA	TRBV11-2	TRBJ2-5	CASSSQTGIGETQYF	TGTGCCAGCAGCTCTCAGACAGGGATAGGCGAGACCCAGTACTTC
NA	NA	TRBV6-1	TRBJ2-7	CASSANPGGTVDEQYF	TGTGCCAGCAGTGCCAATCCGGGGGGGACAGTCGACGAGCAGTACTTC
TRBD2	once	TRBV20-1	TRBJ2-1	CSASTSLAGFEQFF	TGCAGTGCTAGTACCTCACTAGCGGGGTTTGAGCAGTTCTTC
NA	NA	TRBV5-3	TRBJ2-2	CARSPGYPNTGELFF	TGTGCCAGAAGTCCCGGGTACCCGAACACCGGGGAGCTGTTTTTT
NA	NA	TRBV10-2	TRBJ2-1	CASSVAPSSNEQFF	TGCGCCAGCAGTGTAGCCCCCAGTTCGAATGAGCAGTTCTTC
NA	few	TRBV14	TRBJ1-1	CASSQQQAALMNTEAFF	TGTGCCAGCAGCCAACAACAGGCAGCCCTTATGAACACTGAAGCTTTCTTT
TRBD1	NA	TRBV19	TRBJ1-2	CASSPGQFYGYTF	TGTGCCAGTAGCCCGGGACAGTTCTATGGCTACACCTTC
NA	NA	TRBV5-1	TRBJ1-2	CASSPPHGTGGYTF	TGCGCCAGCAGCCCACCCCACGGGACTGGTGGCTACACCTTC
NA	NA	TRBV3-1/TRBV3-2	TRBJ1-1	CASSQAAQGRVAFF	TGTGCCAGCAGCCAAGCCGCGCAGGGCCGGGTGGCTTTCTTT
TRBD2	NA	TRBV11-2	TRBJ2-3	CASSLGSLAGGPGDTQYF	TGTGCCAGCAGCTTAGGATCACTAGCGGGGGGGCCGGGAGATACGCAGTATTTT
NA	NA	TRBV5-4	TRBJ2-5	CASSLGGGYVETQYF	TGTGCCAGCAGCTTAGGGGGGGGATACGTGGAGACCCAGTACTTC
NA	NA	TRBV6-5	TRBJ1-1	CASSYRGIEAFF	TGTGCCAGCAGTTACCGGGGGATTGAAGCTTTCTTT
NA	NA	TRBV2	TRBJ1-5	CASSEREGNQPQHF	TGTGCCAGCAGTGAACGGGAGGGAAATCAGCCCCAGCATTTT
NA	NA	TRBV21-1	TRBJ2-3	CALPWTGDTQYF	TGTGCGTTGCCCTGGACAGGGGATACGCAGTATTTT
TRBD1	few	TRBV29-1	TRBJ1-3	CSVRGQGAGNTIYF	TGCAGCGTTAGAGGACAGGGGGCTGGAAACACCATATATTTT
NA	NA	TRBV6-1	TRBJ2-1	CASSEKGRAGNEQFF	TGTGCCAGCAGTGAAAAGGGCAGGGCAGGGAATGAGCAGTTCTTC
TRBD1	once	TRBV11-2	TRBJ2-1	CASSLAGTGVNEQFF	TGTGCCAGCAGCTTAGCCGGGACAGGGGTCAATGAGCAGTTCTTC
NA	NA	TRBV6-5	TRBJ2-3	CASSYGDTSRTDTQYF	TGTGCCAGCAGTTACGGGGACACTTCTCGCACAGATACGCAGTATTTT
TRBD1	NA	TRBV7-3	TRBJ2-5	CASSVAGTGGQETQYF	TGTGCCAGCAGCGTTGCCGGGACAGGGGGCCAGGAGACCCAGTACTTC
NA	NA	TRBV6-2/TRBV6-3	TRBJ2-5	CASSYGSGVGTQYF	TGTGCCAGCAGTTACGGGAGCGGCGTCGGGACCCAGTACTTC
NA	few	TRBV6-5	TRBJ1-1	CASSYAGVTAEAFF	TGTGCCAGCAGTTACGCAGGGGTAACGGCTGAAGCTTTCTTT
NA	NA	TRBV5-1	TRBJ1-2	CASSPVMGGYTF	TGCGCCAGCAGCCCGGTCATGGGCGGCTACACCTTC
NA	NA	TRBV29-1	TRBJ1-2	CSVDQGSGGYTF	TGCAGCGTTGATCAGGGATCGGGTGGCTACACCTTC
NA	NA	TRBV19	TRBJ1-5	CASSLPGGDQPQHF	TGTGCCAGTAGTCTCCCTGGGGGGGATCAGCCCCAGCATTTT
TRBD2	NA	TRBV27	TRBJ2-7	CASSLGPTSGGPALQYF	TGTGCCAGCAGTTTAGGCCCGACTAGCGGGGGCCCTGCGTTGCAGTACTTC
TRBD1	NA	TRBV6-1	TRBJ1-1	CASSDPTGARWVTEAFF	TGTGCCAGCAGTGACCCGACAGGGGCTCGGTGGGTGACTGAAGCTTTCTTT
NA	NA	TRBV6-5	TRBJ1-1	CASVLRGRNTEAFF	TGTGCCAGCGTTTTACGGGGGAGGAACACTGAAGCTTTCTTT